Listed here are 8 T cell receptor beta chains from one sample, sequenced in a study of OX40 agonist ivuxolimab in advanced cancers. Profiling relied on immunoSEQ multiplex PCR, and the TCRdb table lists in-frame clones only, not all of them. The repertoire has tens of thousands of clones, about nine tenths of them found once; the top ten carry 16%. This material consisted of CD4+ or CD8+ T cells sorted from blood, taken in a trial of the OX40 agonist ivuxolimab. The origin of the receptors is an adult with an advanced solid tumor such as melanoma, head and neck, liver or kidney cancer.

A note on this clone: A junction boundary mismatches the germline segment, possibly from a read error. J is TRBJ2-4 and V is TRBV7-3, with a weak D call TRBD1 (5 bases). Germline CDR1 is SGHTA and CDR2 is FQGTGA. The CDR3 runs to 16 residues. In nucleotides, the CDR3 is TGTGCCGGCAGCTTAAGCCCGGACGGCAGCCAGGGCATTCAGTACTTC. Translation gives CAGSLSPDGSQGIQYF.

This clone was observed at least ten times. Other nucleotide sequences from this sample produce the same CDR3. The chain joins TRBV7-9 to TRBJ2-7, with no clear D. In germline, CDR1 is SEHNR, CDR2 FQNEAQ (reference sequence). The V end was cut by 3 bases, the J end by 4 bases, with 7 bases between. This CDR3 is built from 12 residues. CDR3 nucleotides: TGTGCCAGCAGCTTGTCCTCGTACGAGCAGTACTTC. Protein sequence: CASSLSSYEQYF.

About this clone itself: This sample also contains other DNA sequences that code for the same CDR3. The chain uses TRBV19 and TRBJ2-5; 10 positions match TRBD1. The CDR3 is 15 amino acids. Germline CDR1 LNHDA, CDR2 SQIVND (reference sequence). Unmatched junction bases numbered 7, after V lost 6 bases and J lost 3 bases. For the CDR3, the DNA is TGTGCCAGTAGGAGGACAGGGGGATCGGAAGAGACCCAGTACTTC. The encoded protein is CASRRTGGSEETQYF.

The chain is built from TRBV11-3 and TRBJ2-5; D may be TRBD1 (6 bases). The V end was cut by 4 bases, the J end by 5 bases, with 17 bases between. Looked up from germline, CDR1 is SGHNT and CDR2 is YENEEA. The CDR3 has 15 residues. The CDR3 DNA follows: TGTGCCAGCAGCTCCTCCCTTACAGGGCGGGAGACCCAGTACTTC. This gives the protein CASSSSLTGRETQYF.

The rearrangement joins TRBV7-6 to TRBJ1-6, with D possibly TRBD1 on 5 matching bases. Per the germline V gene, CDR1 is SGHVS and CDR2 is FNYEAQ. The V and J ends lost 1 base and 10 bases respectively, with 14 bases between them. CDR3 length equals 15 residues. The DNA for the CDR3 is TGTGCCAGCAGCTTAGTCGCGGGGGTGTACTCACCCCTCCACTTT. This encodes CASSLVAGVYSPLHF.

This clone was seen only once. This CDR3 reads CATSKNRGANTDTQYF. The CDR3, as DNA: TGTGCCACCAGCAAAAACCGGGGCGCGAACACAGATACGCAGTATTTT. The chain employs TRBV15 and TRBJ2-3; D is tentatively TRBD1 or TRBD2 (5 bases each). The CDR3 runs to 16 residues. Germline CDR1 LNHNV, CDR2 YYDKDF (reference sequence). V gave up 4 bases and J gave up 2 bases, with 16 bases separating them.

The chain carries TRBV19 and TRBJ2-4; 9 bases fit TRBD1. CDR3 length equals 18 residues. The ends lost 5 bases at V and 0 bases at J; junction bases unmatched: 11. Germline values: CDR1 LNHDA, CDR2 SQIVND (reference sequence). The CDR3 region is CASSPGTGSTLAKNIQYF. DNA of the CDR3: TGTGCCAGTAGTCCCGGGACAGGGTCAACTCTAGCCAAAAACATTCAGTACTTC.

This chain connects TRBV5-6 to TRBJ2-2; D is undetermined. This CDR3 comprises 13 residues. The V and J ends lost 1 base and 5 bases respectively, with 6 bases between them. Looked up from germline, CDR1 is SGHDT and CDR2 is YYEEEE. The CDR3 here is CASSLFGTGELFF. The CDR3 nucleotides are TGTGCCAGCAGCTTGTTTGGGACCGGGGAGCTGTTTTTT.